The clone carrying this TCR beta chain was found a few times. The same CDR3 arises from other DNA sequences in this sample as well. Germline V CDR1 and CDR2: SGHRS, YFSETQ. The CDR3 spans 14 residues. Trimming removed 0 bases from V and 1 base from J, with 5 bases in between. The sample is drawn from a study of memory CD4+ T cells and cytomegalovirus serostatus. Overall study context: Donors were healthy Belgian adults, 10 or so CMV seropositive and 24 seronegative.

TCRdb keeps only in-frame clones here, not all; method: immunoSEQ multiplex PCR. The sample lists about 48,000 clones; over 75% were seen once. The sort gate was single viable CD3+CD4+CD8-CD45RO+ cells for memory CD4+ T cells. Positive selection with CD4 microbeads enriched total CD4+ T cells. The J gene is TRBJ1-3, the V gene TRBV5-1; D is undetermined. The sequencing sample was made of memory CD4+ T cells from blood. The clonotype was recovered from an adult in good health and CMV-seronegative. CDR3 sequence (DNA): TGCGCCAGCAGCTTGGGGGCTTCTGGAAACACCATATATTTT. This gives the protein CASSLGASGNTIYF.